This entry lists 21 T cell receptor beta chains sequenced from one sample in a study of T cell repertoires in cytomegalovirus infection. TCRdb used MiXCR to reprocess the reads, holding one entry per CDR3 protein. Seen here are more than 200,000 distinct CDR3 sequences, 9.1% observed once, and the top ten hold about 15%. The specimen was PBMCs. All receptors derive from a human donor in good health (CMV status not recorded). Some clones in this sample may be carry-over from other donors' samples.

This clonotype was detected a few times. The chain couples TRBV19 to TRBJ1-4, with 7 nucleotides matching TRBD1. Germline V lookup: CDR1 LNHDA, CDR2 SQIVND (reference sequence). V trimming: 3 bases; J trimming: 3 bases; junction bases outside the gene matches: 4. The length of the CDR3 is 15 residues. This CDR3 reads CASSIRGQSNEKLFF. The CDR3 nucleotides read TGTGCCAGTAGTATCCGGGGACAGTCTAATGAAAAACTGTTTTTT.

Ten or more counts support this clonotype. The chain uses TRBV7-2 and TRBJ2-5; 7 bases are a match to TRBD1. Per the germline V gene, CDR1 is SGHTA and CDR2 is FQGNSA. J gave up 5 bases and V 3 bases, and 6 bases lay outside the gene matches. This CDR3 has 14 residues. The CDR3 spells CASSLTGLEETQYF. The DNA of the CDR3 is TGTGCCAGCAGCTTGACAGGGCTGGAGGAGACCCAGTACTTC.

There are many counts of this clonotype. The V call is TRBV6-2 or TRBV6-3, the J call TRBJ2-7; the D gene is possibly TRBD2 (5 bases). Germline CDR1 MNHEY, CDR2 SVGEGT. CDR3 size: 11 residues. Trimming stripped 5 bases from V and 12 bases from J, with 14 bases between. CDR3 region: CASSPREAVYF. CDR3 bases: TGTGCCAGCAGTCCGAGGGAAGCGGTGTACTTC.

This clonotype showed up many times. This rearrangement joins TRBV29-1 to TRBJ2-3; 7 positions match TRBD2. The CDR3 is 16 residues long. The germline CDR1 and CDR2 sequences are SQVTM and ANQGSEA. Trimming removed 8 bases from V and 2 bases from J; junction bases left unmatched: 16. CDR3 in amino acids: CSFSAGVRGNTDTQYF. The DNA of the CDR3 is TGCAGCTTCTCCGCGGGGGTACGGGGGAACACAGATACGCAGTATTTT.

The rearrangement uses TRBV2 and TRBJ2-1; TRBD2 agrees at 7 bases. V lost 2 bases to trimming and J lost 3 bases; unmatched junction nucleotides: 4. The CDR3 contains 15 residues. CDR1 is SNHLY and CDR2 is FYNNEI in the germline V gene. This CDR3 is CASSETGLFYNEQFF. Written as DNA, the CDR3 is TGTGCCAGCAGTGAAACGGGACTATTCTACAATGAGCAGTTCTTC.

The chain links TRBV7-4 to TRBJ2-3; 8 positions agree with TRBD1. CDR3 length: 15 amino acids. CDR1 SGHVT and CDR2 SQSDAQ come from the germline V gene. The trim removed 3 bases at V and 0 bases at J, leaving 2 bases unmatched. The CDR3 bases are TGTGCCAGCAGCTTGGGGGACAGGAGCACAGATACGCAGTATTTT. The encoded protein is CASSLGDRSTDTQYF.

This clonotype was found a few times. This chain links TRBV6-2 or TRBV6-3 with TRBJ2-7; no reliable D call. Germline lookup yields CDR1 MNHEY and CDR2 SVGEGT. Trimming stripped 1 base from V and 5 bases from J, with 3 bases between. The CDR3 covers 11 residues. The DNA for the CDR3 is TGTGCCAGCAGTTACTTAGACGAGCAGTACTTC. Translating it yields CASSYLDEQYF.

The chain links TRBV7-2 to TRBJ2-5; 7 bases align to TRBD2. The CDR3 is 19 residues long. Germline assignment: CDR1 SGHTA and CDR2 FQGNSA. Trimming at V came to 5 bases and at J to 1 base, leaving 19 bases not matched to a gene. The CDR3 nucleotides read TGTGCCAGCAGCCCCCGTAGCGGGCCTCGTCAGGAGGGCCAAGAGACCCAGTACTTC. Its translation: CASSPRSGPRQEGQETQYF.

Ten or more counts support this clonotype. The chain carries TRBV15 and TRBJ2-3; TRBD2 is a possible D gene (6 bases). With 5 bases removed from V and 5 bases from J, the gap between germline ends came to 11 bases. Germline values: CDR1 LNHNV, CDR2 YYDKDF (reference sequence). There are 13 residues in the CDR3. The CDR3 DNA reads TGTGCCACCAGCGTAACCGGGGGAGATACGCAGTATTTT. This sequence encodes CATSVTGGDTQYF.

The sample holds a few counts of this clonotype. This rearrangement joins TRBV10-2 to TRBJ1-2; D ambiguous. The length of the CDR3 is 11 residues. Germline V lookup: CDR1 WSHSY, CDR2 SAAADI. V lost 8 bases, J lost 7 bases, and 11 bases lay in between. The CDR3 spells CASSPEVGYTF. The DNA of the CDR3 is TGCGCCAGCTCCCCGGAAGTTGGCTACACCTTC.

V gene TRBV28 combines with J gene TRBJ1-2; 9 bases align to TRBD1. With 10 bases clipped from V and 6 bases from J, the junction kept 6 bases outside the gene matches. The CDR3 has 12 amino acids. Germline lookup yields CDR1 MDHEN and CDR2 SYDVKM. CDR3 sequence (DNA): TGTGCCACCGCGGACAGGGGAAATGGCTACACCTTC. Its translation is CATADRGNGYTF.

This clonotype was detected many times. The chain couples TRBV28 to TRBJ1-1; TRBD1 matches at 7 bases. The length of the CDR3 is 15 residues. CDR1 is MDHEN and CDR2 is SYDVKM in the germline V gene. V lost 3 bases, J lost 4 bases, and 8 bases stayed unmatched. CDR3 loop: CASSFETGVVTEAFF. The CDR3 coding sequence is TGTGCCAGCAGTTTTGAAACAGGGGTAGTCACTGAAGCTTTCTTT.

This chain uses TRBV7-2 with TRBJ2-5; no reliable D call. The germline gives CDR1 SGHTA, CDR2 FQGNSA. V dropped 1 base and J dropped 2 bases, with 14 bases sitting between them. The CDR3 is 16 amino acids. The CDR3 spells CASSLVPFGGQETQYF. CDR3 nucleotides: TGTGCCAGCAGCTTAGTCCCCTTTGGTGGGCAAGAGACCCAGTACTTC. Filled out from reference TRBV7-2 and TRBJ2-5, the complete variable domain reads GAGVSQSPSNKVTEKGKDVELRCDPISGHTALYWYRQSLGQGLEFLIYFQGNSAPDKSGLPSDRFSAERTGGSVSTLTIQRTQQEDSAVYLCASSLVPFGGQETQYFGPGTRLLVL.

This clonotype was seen at least ten times. The chain employs TRBV7-2 and TRBJ1-3; maybe TRBD1 (5 bases). V shed 1 base and J shed 7 bases, with 8 bases lying between them. Germline V gene lookup returns CDR1 SGHTA and CDR2 FQGNSA. The CDR3 extends over 13 amino acids. CDR3 amino acids: CASSLGTFNTIYF. CDR3 DNA: TGTGCCAGCAGCTTAGGGACATTCAACACCATATATTTT.

This clonotype was counted ten times or more. The chain employs TRBV20-1 and TRBJ1-1; D perhaps matches TRBD1 (5 bases). This CDR3 comprises 11 residues. Germline CDR1 DFQATT, CDR2 SNEGSKA (reference sequence). V was trimmed by 6 bases and J by 0 bases, leaving 5 bases between them. CDR3 protein: CSAGVNTEAFF. In nucleotides, the CDR3 is TGCAGTGCGGGGGTGAACACTGAAGCTTTCTTT.

The J gene is TRBJ1-1, the V gene TRBV28; D unresolved. The CDR3 consists of 14 residues. The germline V gene encodes CDR1 MDHEN and CDR2 SYDVKM. Trimming pared 2 bases from V and 4 bases from J, leaving 11 bases between. CDR3 in DNA: TGTGCCAGCAGTTTAGGTCGGTTAGGCACTGAAGCTTTCTTT. This encodes CASSLGRLGTEAFF.

This clonotype showed up many times. The chain recombines TRBV4-3 with TRBJ2-1; the match to TRBD1 covers 7 bases. The CDR3 contains 14 residues. The V and J ends lost 0 bases and 10 bases, in that order; junction bases with no gene match: 6. Germline values: CDR1 LGHNA, CDR2 YSLEER. The CDR3 protein is CASSQEVGGKEQFF. CDR3 nucleotides: TGCGCCAGCAGCCAAGAGGTAGGGGGCAAAGAGCAGTTCTTC.

This clonotype was counted many times. CDR3 in amino acids: CASSAYTGVTYNEQFF. The CDR3 nucleotides are TGTGCCAGTAGTGCGTACACCGGCGTCACCTACAATGAGCAGTTCTTC. The rearrangement joins TRBV19 to TRBJ2-1; no definite D call. This CDR3 is 16 amino acids long. Trimming took off 5 bases at V and 2 bases at J, with 16 bases between the two ends. Germline loops: CDR1 LNHDA, CDR2 SQIVND (reference sequence).

This clonotype was picked up many times. The chain combines TRBV7-2 with TRBJ1-6; the D gene is possibly TRBD1 (6 bases). V lost 5 bases and J 10 bases, leaving 18 bases between the germline ends. This CDR3 has 15 amino acids. Germline V CDR1 and CDR2: SGHTA, FQGNSA. CDR3 sequence reads: CASSLITDSFSPLHF. CDR3 in DNA: TGTGCCAGCAGCCTAATAACGGACAGCTTCTCACCCCTCCACTTT.

The table lists this clonotype with many counts. This chain uses TRBV7-2 with TRBJ1-5, with D maybe TRBD1 (5 bases). V was clipped by 1 base and J by 4 bases, with 11 bases between them. CDR3 length: 15 residues. Germline CDR1 SGHTA, CDR2 FQGNSA. The CDR3 loop reads CASSLGDFGNQPQHF. Written as DNA, the CDR3 is TGTGCCAGCAGCTTAGGGGACTTCGGAAATCAGCCCCAGCATTTT.

This clonotype was seen ten or more times. The chain is built from TRBV6-1 and TRBJ2-1; no clear D. CDR3 length: 16 residues. CDR1 is MNHNS and CDR2 is SASEGT in the germline V gene. V lost 3 bases, J lost 2 bases, and 14 bases lay in between. CDR3 amino acids: CASSDNRAPAYNEQFF. The CDR3 DNA is TGTGCCAGCAGTGACAACCGGGCCCCAGCCTACAATGAGCAGTTCTTC.